This T cell receptor beta chain was captured by sequencing in a study of neurological immune-mediated disorders (dated by TCRdb to about 2019). Some background on the complete study: The study compared peripheral blood TCR-beta repertoires of HTLV-I-associated myelopathy (HAM/TSP) patients, multiple sclerosis patients and healthy controls using UMI-based sequencing. The cohort comprised 60 to 75 subjects: approximately 15 HAM/TSP patients, 34 multiple sclerosis patients and some 20 healthy controls. Longitudinal HAM/TSP and healthy donors had 3 time-points each (3-40 month intervals). Alongside PBMC samples, the set of some 98 TCR-beta libraries contained longitudinal samples, technical triplicates, and paired CD4+ and CD8+ T-cell subsets that had been sorted.

V is trimmed back by 4 bases and J by 5 bases, and the junction contains 9 bases that no gene match accounts for. Based on the germline V gene (reference sequence), the CDR1 and CDR2 sequences are MNHEY and SMNVEV. The CDR3 sequence holds 16 residues, the cysteine and phenylalanine included. Only CDR3 DNA is held: 48 bases, read in frame from base 1. In its sample, this clonotype was seen many times. Its specific antigen is unknown. No base qualities exist here, and no much larger clone lies one base off it. Explained via the paper, the time point label denotes: longitudinal time-point 2. Blood bank volunteers in Maryland, USA served as the healthy controls. Unsorted PBMC libraries were generated from 2 million PBMCs stored in RNAlater at -80 °C until RNA extraction. Peripheral blood was subjected to Ficoll-Hypaque density gradient centrifugation to isolate PBMCs, which were then cryopreserved in liquid nitrogen.

cDNA was synthesized by template-switch 5'RACE using a primer carrying a 10-nucleotide random unique molecular identifier by which each TCR transcript was tagged. Every sequencing run covered 15-18 subjects and yielded more than 160 million TCR-beta sequences. The RNeasy kit was used to extract total RNA. The KAPA Real-time Library Amplification kit was used to amplify TCR-beta VDJ regions with primers targeting the TCR constant region and the 5'RACE anchor. Sample indexes and Illumina adaptors were added in a first PCR, after which library yield was increased in a second PCR. After purification with Ampure beads, the TCR product of roughly 650 bp was size-selected on a 2% E-gel SizeSelection system. Before pooling, library quality was assessed on a Bioanalyzer, concentration was determined with Qubit, and library quantification was performed with the Kapa Library Quantification kit. Paired-end 2 x 150 bp sequencing of the libraries was performed on an Illumina HiSeq 2500. To increase sequence diversity, roughly 23-30% phiX was spiked into each library pool. The original methods were these. Quality-filtered reads were processed with the UMI-based MiGEC pipeline, and over 80% of raw TCR sequences were removed by the MiGEC pipeline during error correction. VDJ genes were aligned to IMGT germline references, and clonotypes were defined by unique CDR3 amino acid sequence plus V-J genes. Clonal expansion, Shannon diversity and CDR3 relatedness were evaluated with VDJtools (CalcPairwiseDistances, ClusterSamples), while phylogenetic trees were built in CLCbio workbench. Using coefficient-of-variation modelling across technical triplicates, the study counted a clone as expanded if it had at least 8 unique UMIs. The public sequencing data were trimmed at Q25 with fastp and processed into clonotypes with MiXCR by TCRdb, which kept only in-frame beta chains. Rows matching on CDR3 protein sequence are summarized as one entry with the most common DNA and genes. V and J calls and clone size were set by TCRdb, not the authors. Present in this sample are 60,000 to 75,000 distinct CDR3 sequences, nearly 10% of which were seen just once. The ten biggest clones cover around 13% of the sample.

The study at large found these results: Across subjects, expanded clones never shared an identical CDR3 amino acid sequence, which suggests that the TCR-beta repertoires in every group were private. TCR clonal expansion was highest in HAM/TSP patients and lowest in MS patients, with MS patients falling below even healthy controls.

This TCR came from a man aged 25-40 years in good health. Sequenced: PBMCs. The rearranged chain carries TRBV27 and TRBJ2-2, with 8 middle bases fitting TRBD2. The DNA sequence reads TGTGCCAGCAGTTCCCCACTAGCGGAGGGGACCGGGGAGCTGTTTTTT. This gives the protein CASSSPLAEGTGELFF.